This T cell receptor (beta chain) stems from a study of blood T cell repertoires in COVID-19. Repertoires were generated with immunoSEQ multiplex PCR, while TCRdb's copy carries only in-frame clones and drops some. The repertoire holds around 180,000 clones, with 65% to 90% as singletons. CDR3 length: 15 amino acids. V gave up 4 bases and J gave up 2 bases; unmatched junction bases: 4. Germline V gene lookup returns CDR1 SGHTA and CDR2 FQGNSA. Remarks on this clone: The sample has other DNA sequences that encode this CDR3 too.

Sequencing used peripheral blood. The rearrangement joins TRBV7-2 to TRBJ1-2; 10 nucleotides align to TRBD1. This clonotype was obtained from a human donor in a cohort sampled during active COVID-19. CDR3 in amino acids: CASSSWDRGNYGYTF. In nucleotides, the CDR3 is TGTGCCAGCAGCTCCTGGGACAGGGGAAACTATGGCTACACCTTC.